This passage covers 8 T cell receptor beta chains from one sample sequenced in a study of blood T cells in healthy people across ages. A sample-barcoded 5' primer and a J-beta primer mix were used in a second PCR of roughly 7 to 11 cycles. TCRdb ran MiXCR on the 5' RACE reads and lists one entry per CDR3 protein. Of more than 1 million distinct CDR3 sequences in the sample, less than 50% were seen once. The specimen sequenced was blood. These receptors were collected from a woman in her sixties or seventies in good health.

This chain links TRBV2 with TRBJ2-2; 9 bases are a match to TRBD1. CDR1 and CDR2 from the germline V gene are SNHLY and FYNNEI. CDR3 length equals 15 residues. The V segment lost 8 bases and the J segment 10 bases; nucleotides outside the gene matches: 14. CDR3 nucleotide sequence: TGTGCCAGCCTCAAGGACAGGGGCCGCGCCGTGGAGCTGTTTTTT. Translated, it gives CASLKDRGRAVELFF.

This clonotype occurred a few times. The chain has TRBV2 and TRBJ2-1, with D hard to call. CDR3 length: 13 residues. The V end lost 6 bases, the J end lost 2 bases, and 8 bases lay between the germline ends. Germline loops: CDR1 SNHLY, CDR2 FYNNEI. CDR3 sequence: CASRQLPYNEQFF. The CDR3 nucleotides read TGTGCCAGCAGGCAGTTGCCCTACAATGAGCAGTTCTTC.

This clonotype was seen a handful of times. A read error may be the cause here, since a much bigger clone is one base away. This sequence joins TRBV20-1 and TRBJ2-5; 8 nucleotides align to TRBD1. The CDR3 totals 17 residues. In germline, CDR1 is DFQATT, CDR2 SNEGSKA (reference sequence). The CDR3 DNA reads as TGCAGTGCTGGAGATGAAGGGGACAGGCAGTACCAAGAGACCCAGTACTTC. The encoded protein is CSAGDEGDRQYQETQYF.

The chain uses TRBV28 and TRBJ2-6; 7 nucleotides align to TRBD2. Germline V gives CDR1 MDHEN, CDR2 SYDVKM. After removal of 2 bases from V and 3 bases from J, the junction contained 4 bases not matched to a gene. The CDR3 has 16 amino acids. The CDR3 is CASSLTGRGGANVLTF. For the CDR3, the DNA is TGTGCCAGCAGTTTAACTGGGAGGGGTGGGGCCAACGTCCTGACTTTC.

The chain couples TRBV12-3 or TRBV12-4 to TRBJ2-7, with D possibly matching TRBD1 (6 bases). This CDR3 has 13 residues. V dropped 3 bases and J dropped 3 bases, with 9 bases sitting between them. This CDR3 is CASSFGQFYEQYF. CDR3 bases: TGTGCCAGCAGTTTTGGACAGTTCTACGAGCAGTACTTC.

Only one count was recorded for this clonotype. CDR3 sequence: CASSPTSGFPYEQYF. CDR3 DNA sequence: TGTGCCAGTAGTCCGACTAGCGGGTTCCCCTACGAGCAGTACTTC. The J gene is TRBJ2-7, the V gene TRBV19, with TRBD2 matching over 10 bases. Per the germline V gene, CDR1 is LNHDA and CDR2 is SQIVND (reference sequence). The CDR3 extends over 15 amino acids. J gave up 2 bases and V 5 bases, and 6 bases lay outside the gene matches.

This chain uses TRBV30 with TRBJ1-2; a possible D gene is TRBD1 (5 bases). CDR1 and CDR2 (germline): GTSNPN, SVGIG (reference sequence). V was trimmed by 0 bases and J by 2 bases, leaving 10 bases between them. The CDR3 runs 14 residues. The CDR3 nucleotides are TGTGCCTGGAGTGTACGAGCAGGGAACTATGGCTACACCTTC. It is translated as CAWSVRAGNYGYTF.

The J gene is TRBJ2-1, the V gene TRBV12-3 or TRBV12-4; 9 bases are shared with TRBD1. CDR3 size: 13 residues. V trimming: 6 bases; J trimming: 12 bases; junction bases outside the gene matches: 9. The CDR3 DNA reads as TGTGCCAGCAGGGAAACAGGGGGCCGAGGGCAGTTCTTC. This translates into CASRETGGRGQFF.